Below are 22 T cell receptor beta chains sequenced from a single sample in a study of OX40 agonist ivuxolimab in advanced cancers. The method was immunoSEQ multiplex PCR; TCRdb's version includes in-frame clones alone and lacks a portion of them. The sample has roughly 50,000 clones, about 88% seen once; the top ten hold 1.5% to 2%. The sample here was CD4+ or CD8+ T cells sorted from blood, taken in a trial of the OX40 agonist ivuxolimab. All receptors derive from an adult with an advanced solid tumor such as melanoma, head and neck, liver or kidney cancer.

This chain joins TRBV29-1 and TRBJ2-7; 11 nucleotides agree with TRBD2. The CDR3 length is 16 residues. The V gene's germline CDR1 is SQVTM and CDR2 ANQGSEA. The trim removed 0 bases at V and 0 bases at J, leaving 4 bases unmatched. CDR3 loop: CSVEDWTSGRSYEQYF. DNA of the CDR3: TGCAGCGTTGAAGACTGGACTAGCGGGCGCTCCTACGAGCAGTACTTC.

The rearrangement uses TRBV4-3 and TRBJ2-3; perhaps TRBD1 as D (6 bases). V lost 1 base to trimming and J lost 3 bases, with 14 bases between them. The germline V gene encodes CDR1 LGHNA and CDR2 YSLEER. This CDR3 spans 16 amino acids. Written as DNA, the CDR3 is TGCGCCAGCAGCCAAGGGGACACGGTGAGGACAGATACGCAGTATTTT. Translated, it gives CASSQGDTVRTDTQYF.

This rearrangement joins TRBV6-5 to TRBJ2-1; the D is unclear. The germline V gene has CDR1 MNHEY and CDR2 SVGAGI. This CDR3 contains 12 residues. Deletions cut 8 bases from V and 10 bases from J, with 15 bases between. Written as DNA, the CDR3 is TGTGCCAGCGCACGCACGTTCGGGGAGCAGTTCTTC. Translation: CASARTFGEQFF.

This clone was seen more than once but under ten times. This sequence joins TRBV5-1 and TRBJ2-6; D is ambiguous. The germline V gene encodes CDR1 SGHRS and CDR2 YFSETQ. This CDR3 comprises 15 residues. Trimming took 1 base from V and 4 from J, leaving 9 bases between them. The CDR3 here is CASSLLSAGANVLTF. CDR3 bases: TGCGCCAGCAGCTTGCTTTCAGCCGGGGCCAACGTCCTGACTTTC.

The rearrangement links TRBV9 to TRBJ1-2; no definite D call. V lost 6 bases to trimming and J lost 7 bases, with 16 bases between them. The CDR3 spans 13 residues. Germline CDR1 and CDR2: SGDLS and YYNGEE. CDR3 DNA: TGTGCCAGCACCCAACGGCAGGCGGGTGGCTACACCTTC. Translating gives CASTQRQAGGYTF.

The chain couples TRBV5-1 to TRBJ2-7; perhaps D is TRBD1 or TRBD2 (5 bases each). This CDR3 region has 16 residues. CDR1 is SGHRS and CDR2 is YFSETQ in the germline V gene. Trimming stripped 4 bases from V and 6 bases from J, with 23 bases between. CDR3 region: CASSPRGRREFAEQYF. The CDR3 coding sequence is TGCGCCAGCAGCCCGAGGGGCCGCAGGGAGTTCGCCGAGCAGTACTTC. Filled out from reference TRBV5-1 and TRBJ2-7, the complete variable domain reads KAGVTQTPRYLIKTRGQQVTLSCSPISGHRSVSWYQQTPGQGLQFLFEYFSETQRNKGNFPGRFSGRQFSNSRSEMNVSTLELGDSALYLCASSPRGRREFAEQYFGPGTRLTVT.

The V gene is TRBV28, the J gene TRBJ2-3, with TRBD1 identical over 9 bases. CDR3 length: 16 amino acids. Germline V gene lookup returns CDR1 MDHEN and CDR2 SYDVKM. J was trimmed by 4 bases and V by 2 bases; bases with no gene match: 7. CDR3 coding DNA: TGTGCCAGCAGTTTAACCGGACAGGGGCCGGCAGATACGCAGTATTTT. Protein product: CASSLTGQGPADTQYF.

V and J are TRBV4-3 and TRBJ2-7; D remains ambiguous. This CDR3 comprises 16 residues. Trimming removed 0 bases from V and 0 bases from J, with 12 bases in between. The germline V gene encodes CDR1 LGHNA and CDR2 YSLEER. The CDR3 coding sequence is TGCGCCAGCAGCCAAGATATCGCGGACCTCTCCTACGAGCAGTACTTC. Amino acids: CASSQDIADLSYEQYF.

The rearrangement links TRBV19 to TRBJ1-1, with 7 bases fitting TRBD1. The CDR3 contains 15 residues. The germline V gene has CDR1 LNHDA and CDR2 SQIVND (reference sequence). V gave up 2 bases and J gave up 2 bases; unmatched junction bases: 5. CDR3 nucleotides: TGTGCCAGTAGTATAACAGGGGCTTTTAACACTGAAGCTTTCTTT. Its translation is CASSITGAFNTEAFF.

This clone has just one count. The V call is TRBV15, the J call TRBJ2-1; TRBD2 matches 8 bases. The CDR3 consists of 17 residues. Germline trimming cut 4 bases from V and 4 bases from J; bases unmatched to any gene: 12. CDR1 and CDR2 from the germline V gene are LNHNV and YYDKDF (reference sequence). CDR3 bases: TGTGCCACCAGCACAACTACGGGACTAGTGAGTTACAATGAGCAGTTCTTC. It specifies CATSTTTGLVSYNEQFF.

This chain joins TRBV9 and TRBJ1-6, with TRBD1 identical over 9 bases. Germline lookup yields CDR1 SGDLS and CDR2 YYNGEE. The length of the CDR3 is 15 residues. Germline trimming cut 5 bases from V and 5 bases from J; bases unmatched to any gene: 5. The CDR3 loop reads CASRMGQGDNSPLHF. The CDR3 DNA reads as TGTGCCAGCAGAATGGGACAGGGTGATAATTCACCCCTCCACTTT.

The rearrangement links TRBV10-2 to TRBJ2-7, with TRBD1 identical over 11 bases. This CDR3 is 15 amino acids long. With 3 bases clipped from V and 3 bases from J, the junction kept 4 bases outside the gene matches. CDR1 and CDR2 from the germline V gene are WSHSY and SAAADI. CDR3 region: CASSDPGTGGYEQYF. CDR3 in DNA: TGCGCCAGCAGTGATCCCGGGACAGGGGGCTACGAGCAGTACTTC.

V usage is TRBV5-3 and J usage is TRBJ1-5, with 11 nucleotides matching TRBD1. TRBV5-3 falls under the ORF class, with uncertain function. The length of the CDR3 is 18 residues. The J segment lost 0 bases and the V segment lost 5 bases, leaving 10 bases of the junction unmatched. In nucleotides, the CDR3 is TGTGCCAGAAGTCTCCCGGGACAGGGGGACCTTAGCAATCAGCCCCAGCATTTT. It specifies CARSLPGQGDLSNQPQHF.

J is TRBJ2-7 and V is TRBV7-2, with D possibly matching TRBD1 (6 bases). Per the germline V gene, CDR1 is SGHTA and CDR2 is FQGNSA. V lost 7 bases, J lost 7 bases, and 23 bases lay in between. This CDR3 is built from 15 residues. The CDR3 here is CASTSKGGVLGEQYF. Here the CDR3 DNA reads TGTGCCAGCACCTCCAAAGGGGGTGTACTTGGGGAGCAGTACTTC.

This chain links TRBV19 with TRBJ1-3; D is possibly TRBD1 (5 bases). The germline V gene has CDR1 LNHDA and CDR2 SQIVND (reference sequence). V lost 8 bases, J lost 0 bases, and 14 bases lay in between. CDR3 length equals 15 residues. The CDR3 loop is CASLSGIHSGNTIYF. The CDR3 bases are TGTGCCAGTCTTTCAGGGATTCACTCTGGAAACACCATATATTTT.

The rearrangement links TRBV11-2 to TRBJ1-4; no clear D. The CDR3 has 14 residues. Germline values: CDR1 SGHAT, CDR2 FQNNGV. V lost 4 bases, J lost 4 bases, and 10 bases lay in between. The chain's CDR3 is CASSSATVNEKLFF. CDR3 nucleotide sequence: TGTGCCAGCAGCTCCGCGACGGTTAATGAAAAACTGTTTTTT.

The chain is built from TRBV9 and TRBJ2-2; the D is unclear. Trimming left V 0 bases short and J 5 bases short, with 8 bases between. The germline V gene encodes CDR1 SGDLS and CDR2 YYNGEE. This CDR3 region has 14 residues. In DNA, the CDR3 is TGTGCCAGCAGCGTAGAGTGGAATACCGGGGAGCTGTTTTTT. Translation: CASSVEWNTGELFF.

The CDR3: CASARLAETYEQYF. The CDR3, as DNA: TGTGCCAGCGCTAGACTAGCGGAGACCTACGAGCAGTACTTC. V gene TRBV6-1 combines with J gene TRBJ2-7; TRBD2 matches at 9 bases. With 8 bases clipped from V and 2 bases from J, the junction kept 7 bases outside the gene matches. CDR1 and CDR2 (germline): MNHNS, SASEGT. The CDR3 covers 14 residues.

The chain couples TRBV4-1 to TRBJ2-7, with D possibly TRBD1 on 6 matching bases. Germline V gene lookup returns CDR1 MGHRA and CDR2 YSYEKL. CDR3 length equals 15 residues. The V gene lost 6 bases and the J gene lost 4 bases, with 19 bases spanning the gap. CDR3: CASSQIGTTQYEQYF. CDR3 coding DNA: TGCGCCAGCAGTCAAATCGGGACAACGCAATACGAGCAGTACTTC.

V gene TRBV11-2 combines with J gene TRBJ2-1; D remains unclear. This CDR3 is built from 15 residues. The V end was cut by 7 bases, the J end by 2 bases, with 15 bases between. Germline assignment: CDR1 SGHAT and CDR2 FQNNGV. As DNA, the CDR3 is TGTGCCAGCACCCTCAGCAATCCGACCTACAATGAGCAGTTCTTC. Protein sequence: CASTLSNPTYNEQFF.

This clone was observed a single time. The CDR3 reads CASSLVRRRADTQYF. The CDR3 DNA reads as TGTGCCAGCAGCTTGGTCCGCCGGAGGGCAGATACGCAGTATTTT. V gene TRBV5-5 combines with J gene TRBJ2-3; D possibly corresponds to TRBD2 (6 bases). This CDR3 is built from 15 residues. Per germline, CDR1 SGHKS and CDR2 YYEKEE (reference sequence). The ends were cut back, 0 bases at V and 4 bases at J, with 12 bases in the middle.

The J gene is TRBJ1-1, the V gene TRBV15, with D tentatively TRBD1 (6 bases). CDR3 size: 13 residues. Trimming stripped 0 bases from V and 10 bases from J, with 12 bases between. Germline loops: CDR1 LNHNV, CDR2 YYDKDF (reference sequence). CDR3 coding DNA: TGTGCCACCAGCAGAGATTTGGTAGGGGGAGCTTTCTTT. Protein: CATSRDLVGGAFF.